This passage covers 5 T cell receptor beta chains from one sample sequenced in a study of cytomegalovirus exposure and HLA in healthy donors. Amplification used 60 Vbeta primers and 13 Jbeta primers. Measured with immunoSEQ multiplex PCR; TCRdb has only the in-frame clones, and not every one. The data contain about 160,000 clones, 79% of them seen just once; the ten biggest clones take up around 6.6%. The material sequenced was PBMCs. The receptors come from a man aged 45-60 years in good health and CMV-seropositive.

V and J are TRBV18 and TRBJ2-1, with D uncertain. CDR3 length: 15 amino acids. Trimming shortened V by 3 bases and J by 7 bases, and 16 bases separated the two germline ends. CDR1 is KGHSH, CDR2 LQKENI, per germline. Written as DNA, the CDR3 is TGTGCCAGCTCACCCCGTCGCTCGGGTGAGAATGAGCAGTTCTTC. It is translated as CASSPRRSGENEQFF.

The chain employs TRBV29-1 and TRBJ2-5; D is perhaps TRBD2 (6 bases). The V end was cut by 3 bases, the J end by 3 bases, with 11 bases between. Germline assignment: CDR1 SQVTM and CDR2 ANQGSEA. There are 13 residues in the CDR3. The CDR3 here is CSVETGTEETQYF. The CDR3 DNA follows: TGCAGCGTTGAGACCGGGACTGAAGAGACCCAGTACTTC.

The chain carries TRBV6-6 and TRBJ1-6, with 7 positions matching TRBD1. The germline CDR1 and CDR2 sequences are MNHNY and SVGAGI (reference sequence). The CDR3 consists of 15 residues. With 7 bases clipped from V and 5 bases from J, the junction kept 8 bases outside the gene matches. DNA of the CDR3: TGTGCCAGCACCCTTTCCGGGACAGATAATTCACCCCTCCACTTT. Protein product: CASTLSGTDNSPLHF.

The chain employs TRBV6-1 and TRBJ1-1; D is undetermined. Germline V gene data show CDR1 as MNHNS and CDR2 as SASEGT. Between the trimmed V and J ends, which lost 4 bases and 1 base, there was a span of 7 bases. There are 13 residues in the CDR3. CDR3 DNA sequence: TGTGCCAGCAGTGGTCAGGAGAACACTGAAGCTTTCTTT. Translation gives CASSGQENTEAFF.

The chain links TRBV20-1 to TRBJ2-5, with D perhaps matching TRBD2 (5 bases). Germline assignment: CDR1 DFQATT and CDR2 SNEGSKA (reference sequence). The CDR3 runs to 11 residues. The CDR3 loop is CSPRVSETQYF. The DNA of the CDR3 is TGCAGCCCGAGGGTGTCTGAGACCCAGTACTTC.